Following are 14 T cell receptor beta chains from one sample sequenced in a study of patients and donors after allogeneic stem cell transplantation. MiXCR, applied by TCRdb to the RT-PCR reads, yields one record per CDR3 protein. The repertoire includes hundreds of thousands of distinct CDR3 sequences, about a sixth of them detected once, and roughly 7% sits in the top ten. Source material: blood, either unsorted or a sorted T cell fraction (not recorded which). The receptor set was obtained from a human donor who was either an allogeneic HSCT recipient or a stem cell or donor lymphocyte infusion donor (not recorded which). It is not recorded whose cells these are; they may come from a transplant donor.

This clonotype was detected many times. The chain joins TRBV3-1 to TRBJ2-1; the match to TRBD2 covers 12 bases. The CDR3 runs to 15 residues. The ends lost 4 bases at V and 7 bases at J; junction bases unmatched: 5. Germline V gene data show CDR1 as LGHDT and CDR2 as YNNKEL (reference sequence). In DNA, the CDR3 is TGTGCCAGCAGCCCACTAGCGGGGGGTGGTAATGAGCAGTTCTTC. As protein: CASSPLAGGGNEQFF.

This clonotype was counted between two and nine times. V usage is TRBV7-9 and J usage is TRBJ1-1; no firm D call. V gave up 2 bases and J gave up 1 base, with 5 bases separating them. CDR1 and CDR2 from the germline V gene are SEHNR and FQNEAQ (reference sequence). CDR3 size: 13 residues. As DNA, the CDR3 is TGTGCCAGCAGCTTATTTCCGAACACTGAAGCTTTCTTT. It yields the protein CASSLFPNTEAFF.

The J gene is TRBJ2-3, the V gene TRBV30; a weak D match, TRBD2 (6 bases). This CDR3 has 13 amino acids. Per the germline V gene, CDR1 is GTSNPN and CDR2 is SVGIG (reference sequence). Trimming took off 5 bases at V and 4 bases at J, with 13 bases between the two ends. CDR3 sequence (DNA): TGTGCCTGGGTCATCAGCGGGCCAGATACGCAGTATTTT. It translates to CAWVISGPDTQYF.

J is TRBJ1-5 and V is TRBV12-3 or TRBV12-4; the D gene is possibly TRBD1 (6 bases). The CDR3 is 15 residues long. Deletions cut 6 bases from V and 5 bases from J, with 17 bases between. The CDR3 loop is CASSRSGQMHQPQHF. The CDR3 DNA sequence: TGTGCCAGCAGCCGCAGTGGACAGATGCATCAGCCCCAGCATTTT.

The chain uses TRBV5-4 and TRBJ2-7, with unresolved D. The V and J ends lost 4 bases and 4 bases respectively, with 12 bases between them. The CDR3 contains 13 residues. CDR1 is SGHNT, CDR2 YYREEE, per germline (reference sequence). The CDR3 coding sequence is TGTGCCAGCAGCCCCCCCGACCGATACGAGCAGTACTTC. As protein: CASSPPDRYEQYF.

This clonotype occurred a few times. The rearrangement uses TRBV6-5 and TRBJ2-7, with 10 bases lining up with TRBD2. The CDR3 has 17 residues. V was pared by 2 bases and J by 2 bases, with 9 bases of the junction left unmatched. Germline loops: CDR1 MNHEY, CDR2 SVGAGI. The CDR3 nucleotides are TGTGCCAGCAGTTACGATGGACTAGCGGTAGACACCTACGAGCAGTACTTC. Protein: CASSYDGLAVDTYEQYF.

This clonotype appeared a few times. The chain carries TRBV12-3 or TRBV12-4 and TRBJ2-2, with a possible D match to TRBD2 (6 bases). The CDR3 runs to 15 residues. Trimming cost V 3 bases and J 5 bases, with 13 bases left between them. CDR3 sequence: CASSFARGGTGELFF. CDR3 DNA: TGTGCCAGCAGTTTTGCCCGGGGAGGAACCGGGGAGCTGTTTTTT.

The chain links TRBV27 to TRBJ1-1, with D unclear. The CDR3 runs 12 residues. The germline V gene has CDR1 MNHEY and CDR2 SMNVEV (reference sequence). V shed 8 bases and J shed 0 bases, with 7 bases lying between them. The chain's CDR3 is CASGPMNTEAFF. Written as DNA, the CDR3 is TGTGCCAGCGGACCCATGAACACTGAAGCTTTCTTT.

Only a few counts were recorded for this clonotype. This chain joins TRBV12-3 or TRBV12-4 and TRBJ1-5; D is undetermined. V was trimmed by 3 bases and J by 4 bases, leaving 10 bases between them. The CDR3 is 14 amino acids. The CDR3 sequence is CASSFYSPNQPQHF. The CDR3 DNA follows: TGTGCCAGCAGTTTCTACAGCCCAAATCAGCCCCAGCATTTT.

The chain is built from TRBV6-2 or TRBV6-3 and TRBJ1-5; 7 positions agree with TRBD1. After removal of 5 bases from V and 4 bases from J, the junction contained 8 bases not matched to a gene. Germline V CDR1 and CDR2: MNHEY, SVGEGT. The CDR3 extends over 15 amino acids. CDR3 loop: CASSGQGGWNQPQHF. In nucleotides, the CDR3 is TGTGCCAGCAGTGGGCAGGGGGGGTGGAATCAGCCCCAGCATTTT.

V and J are TRBV5-6 and TRBJ2-5, with D perhaps matching TRBD1 (5 bases). Trimming cost V 1 base and J 5 bases, with 15 bases left between them. The CDR3 sequence is 15 residues long. Germline CDR1 SGHDT, CDR2 YYEEEE. As DNA, the CDR3 is TGTGCCAGCAGCTTGACCCGGACATACGGGGAGACCCAGTACTTC. It is translated as CASSLTRTYGETQYF.

This clonotype was seen more than once but under ten times. The rearrangement links TRBV11-2 to TRBJ1-1; 9 nucleotides agree with TRBD1. The germline gives CDR1 SGHAT, CDR2 FQNNGV. V trimming: 4 bases; J trimming: 5 bases; junction bases outside the gene matches: 8. The CDR3 is 15 residues long. The CDR3 DNA reads TGTGCCAGCAGCTCACTACAGGGGGCAAAAACTGAAGCTTTCTTT. This translates into CASSSLQGAKTEAFF.

This clonotype turned up a few times. This rearrangement joins TRBV12-3 or TRBV12-4 to TRBJ1-2, with D unclear. Between the trimmed V and J ends, which lost 2 bases and 3 bases, there was a span of 13 bases. This CDR3 spans 15 amino acids. The CDR3 nucleotides are TGTGCCAGCAGTTTATATATTTCTCCCCACTATGGCTACACCTTC. Translation: CASSLYISPHYGYTF.

This chain links TRBV11-2 with TRBJ2-2; TRBD1 or TRBD2 may be the D gene (5 bases each). CDR1 SGHAT and CDR2 FQNNGV come from the germline V gene. CDR3 length: 12 amino acids. The ends were cut back, 11 bases at V and 7 bases at J, with 14 bases in the middle. In DNA form, the CDR3 reads TGTGCCTCTGGGGGTTTTGGCGGGGAGCTGTTTTTT. Protein sequence: CASGGFGGELFF. Together with reference TRBV11-2 and TRBJ2-2, the CDR3 gives the full variable domain: EAGVAQSPRYKIIEKRQSVAFWCNPISGHATLYWYQQILGQGPKLLIQFQNNGVVDDSQLPKDRFSAERLKGVDSTLKIQPAKLEDSAVYLCASGGFGGELFFGEGSRLTVL.